This is a list of T cell receptor beta chains from one sample in a study of blood T cells in healthy people across ages. TCRdb processed the 5' RACE reads anew with MiXCR; each CDR3 protein has one entry. The sample comprises 1.5 million to 2 million distinct CDR3 sequences, 28% of which are singletons, and 7.7% rests with the top ten. The sample was blood. These receptors were obtained from a woman aged 25 to 39 in good health. Both conserved end residues are part of each CDR3. The D gene is left open where the match is weak. Expanded clones are given a class, and other clones once, few, many or no size at all.

v_gene	j_gene	d_gene	abundance	CDR3nt	CDR3aa
TRBV6-5	TRBJ2-3	.	.	TGTGCCAGCAGCACCACAGGGAGAGATACGCAGTATTTT	CASSTTGRDTQYF
TRBV30	TRBJ2-4	.	.	TGTGCCTGGAGTACGGTAGCCAAAAACATTCAGTACTTC	CAWSTVAKNIQYF
TRBV7-2	TRBJ1-6	.	.	TGTGCCAGCAGCTTAGTCTGGGGGGGCGGTTCACCCCTCCACTTT	CASSLVWGGGSPLHF
TRBV3-1	TRBJ2-1	TRBD2	few	TGTGCCAGCAGCTTCAAACTAGCGGGTAGAGCCTACAATGAGCAGTTCTTC	CASSFKLAGRAYNEQFF
TRBV10-3	TRBJ2-3	.	.	TGTGCCATCAGTGAGTTCCGGGGTAGCACAGATACGCAGTATTTT	CAISEFRGSTDTQYF
TRBV7-2	TRBJ1-6	TRBD1	many	TGTGCCAGCACCCAAGCCAGGGGGCAATCACCCCTCCACTTT	CASTQARGQSPLHF
TRBV9	TRBJ2-1	TRBD2	.	TGTGCCAGCAGCATGGGAGCGGGAGTGGCCTACAATGAGCAGTTCTTC	CASSMGAGVAYNEQFF
TRBV6-1	TRBJ2-1	TRBD1	few	TGTGCCAGCAGTGAACGGGGACAGGGCGGTTACAATGAGCAGTTCTTC	CASSERGQGGYNEQFF
TRBV2	TRBJ2-7	.	.	TGTGTCAGCAGTGCTGCGTCCTACGAGCAGTACTTC	CVSSAASYEQYF
TRBV24-1	TRBJ2-1	TRBD1	.	TGTGCCACCAGTGATGGAGGGACAGGGGGCAATAATGAGCAGTTCTTC	CATSDGGTGGNNEQFF
TRBV12-3/TRBV12-4	TRBJ2-1	TRBD1	few	TGTGCCAGCAGTACTTACGCGGGACAGGGGCTTGGCGGGAGGTCCGGGAATGAGCAGTTCTTC	CASSTYAGQGLGGRSGNEQFF
TRBV6-1	TRBJ2-3	.	few	TGTGCCAGCAGTGGGGGCGGTTGGGGCACAGATACGCAGTATTTT	CASSGGGWGTDTQYF
TRBV20-1	TRBJ2-7	.	few	TGCAGTGCTAGTGATGTTCGGGCAGGAGGCTACGAGCAGTACTTC	CSASDVRAGGYEQYF
TRBV12-3/TRBV12-4	TRBJ2-7	.	.	TGTGCCAGCAGGGAAAGCTCCTACAACGAGCAGTACTTC	CASRESSYNEQYF
TRBV20-1	TRBJ2-1	.	many	TGCAGTGCACCAGCCGGGACTCACGTCTCGAATGAGCAGTTCTTC	CSAPAGTHVSNEQFF
TRBV6-2/TRBV6-3	TRBJ2-1	.	few	TGTGCCAGCAGTTACTCGGGCTGGACAAACAATGAGCAGTTCTTC	CASSYSGWTNNEQFF
TRBV7-2	TRBJ2-5	.	few	TGTGCCAGCAGCCCTCAGGCAGGCGCAACCTACAATGAGCAGTACTTC	CASSPQAGATYNEQYF
TRBV16	TRBJ1-5	.	.	TGTGCCAGCAGCCAATCGCGGAGCAATCAGCCCCAGCATTTT	CASSQSRSNQPQHF
TRBV10-3	TRBJ2-1	.	few	TGTGCCATCAGTGAGTCGAGGGGACCCCAGTTCTTC	CAISESRGPQFF
TRBV3-1	TRBJ2-3	.	.	TGTGCCAGCAGCCAAGGTCAGAACAATCAGCCCCAGTATTTT	CASSQGQNNQPQYF
TRBV5-1	TRBJ2-3	TRBD2	.	TGCGCCAGCAGCCTAAATGGACTAGCGGGGAAGTATTTGGGCACAGATACGCAGTATTTT	CASSLNGLAGKYLGTDTQYF
TRBV5-1	TRBJ2-7	.	many	TGCGCCAGCAGCTTGGCCGCGATGGCATCCGAGCAGTACTTC	CASSLAAMASEQYF
TRBV20-1	TRBJ2-3	TRBD2	.	TGCAGTGCTAGGGGGACTAGCGGACGCACAGATACGCAGTATTTT	CSARGTSGRTDTQYF
TRBV3-1	TRBJ2-3	.	.	TGTGCCAGCAGCTCCGACAGAGTTTTCACAGATACGCAGTATTTT	CASSSDRVFTDTQYF
TRBV5-1	TRBJ1-2	.	.	TGCGCCAGCAGCTTGATTTTATCGGCAGATGGCTACACCTTC	CASSLILSADGYTF
TRBV28	TRBJ1-1	TRBD1	.	TGTGCCAGCATGGGACAGGGGTTCACTGAAGCTTTCTTT	CASMGQGFTEAFF
TRBV29-1	TRBJ2-7	.	.	TGCAGCGTTGAATTGGCCGGACACCCCTCCTACGAGCAGTACTTC	CSVELAGHPSYEQYF
TRBV5-1	TRBJ1-4	TRBD1	few	TGCGCCAGCAGCTATCTCGGGACAGGGATTCGTGAAAAACTGTTTTTT	CASSYLGTGIREKLFF
TRBV21-1	TRBJ1-2	.	.	TGTGCCAGCAGCCCGGACAGTTTCCCAGGCTACACCTTC	CASSPDSFPGYTF
TRBV7-9	TRBJ2-5	TRBD1	many	TGTGCCAGCAGCGGGACAGGGGGCTTAGAGACCCAGTACTTC	CASSGTGGLETQYF
TRBV20-1	TRBJ2-1	TRBD2	.	TGCAGTGCTAGAGTCGACGGGGGGGCCAATGAGCAGTTCTTC	CSARVDGGANEQFF
TRBV5-1	TRBJ2-3	.	.	TGCGCCAGCAGCTTAGCCGGGCAGGGAGAAGCAGATACGCAGTATTTT	CASSLAGQGEADTQYF
TRBV6-5	TRBJ2-1	.	many	TGTGCCAGCAGTCTACAGGGACGAGATGAGCAGTTCTTC	CASSLQGRDEQFF
TRBV29-1	TRBJ2-7	.	many	TGCAGCGTTCAGCGGGACAGGACTCCCTACGAGCAGTACTTC	CSVQRDRTPYEQYF
TRBV5-1	TRBJ1-1	.	.	TGCGCCAGCAGCGAACACCGGGCGCACACTGAAGCTTTCTTT	CASSEHRAHTEAFF
TRBV10-3	TRBJ2-1	TRBD2	.	TGTGCCATCAGAGCGGGAGGGGAGGATGAGCAGTTCTTC	CAIRAGGEDEQFF
TRBV6-6	TRBJ1-2	TRBD1	many	TGTGCCAGCAGTGTACAGGGGGCCCGAGGTCCTAACTATGGCTACACCTTC	CASSVQGARGPNYGYTF
TRBV29-1	TRBJ2-7	.	many	TGCAGCGTTGAGAGGGTACGAGGGGACGAGCAGTACTTC	CSVERVRGDEQYF
TRBV5-5	TRBJ1-1	.	.	TGTGCCAGCAGCTTCCCGGTGGGTAACACTGAAGCTTTCTTT	CASSFPVGNTEAFF
TRBV29-1	TRBJ2-2	.	.	TGCAGCGTTGAACTGTCGTCCGGGGAGCTGTTTTTT	CSVELSSGELFF
TRBV5-1	TRBJ1-2	.	.	TGCGCCAGCAGCTTGGATCTAACAGGGCCAGGGGGCTACACCTTC	CASSLDLTGPGGYTF
TRBV5-5	TRBJ1-2	.	many	TGTGCCAGCAGCTTGGAAGGTAGGGCCAACTATGGCTACACCTTC	CASSLEGRANYGYTF